These 24 T cell receptor beta chains came from one sample sequenced in a study of blood T cell repertoires in COVID-19. TCRdb keeps only in-frame clones here, not all; method: immunoSEQ multiplex PCR. The sample comprises around 160,000 clones, over 90% of which are singletons, and roughly 2.1% rests with the top ten. The sample taken for sequencing was peripheral blood. These receptors were taken from a woman aged 55-75 years with COVID-19, enrolled during active disease.

The chain recombines TRBV18 with TRBJ1-5; D is perhaps TRBD1 (6 bases). The CDR3 is made up of 14 amino acids. CDR1 KGHSH and CDR2 LQKENI come from the germline V gene. Between the trimmed V and J ends, which lost 2 bases and 2 bases, there was a span of 7 bases. This CDR3 is CASSPTGRNQPQHF. CDR3 nucleotide sequence: TGTGCCAGCTCACCAACAGGGCGCAATCAGCCCCAGCATTTT.

The chain combines TRBV6-5 with TRBJ1-1; D is uncertain. The CDR3 sequence is 13 residues long. CDR1 is MNHEY and CDR2 is SVGAGI in the germline V gene. Trimming cost V 6 bases and J 1 base, with 9 bases left between them. CDR3 nucleotides: TGTGCCAGCAGCCCGGTCGGGAACACTGAAGCTTTCTTT. This sequence encodes CASSPVGNTEAFF.

The J gene is TRBJ2-3, the V gene TRBV4-2; 8 bases agree with TRBD2. CDR1 is LGHNA, CDR2 YNFKEQ, per germline. This CDR3 is built from 18 residues. Unmatched junction bases numbered 17, after V lost 3 bases and J lost 6 bases. The CDR3 sequence: CASSQKRGGSGGPDTQYF. The DNA of the CDR3 is TGTGCCAGCAGCCAGAAAAGGGGCGGGAGCGGGGGACCGGATACGCAGTATTTT.

J is TRBJ1-2 and V is TRBV9, with D maybe TRBD1 (5 bases). Germline V CDR1 and CDR2: SGDLS, YYNGEE. The CDR3 length is 13 residues. Trimming shortened V by 2 bases and J by 6 bases, and 11 bases separated the two germline ends. The CDR3 loop is CASSVGGMHGYTF. The CDR3 DNA sequence: TGTGCCAGCAGCGTGGGGGGAATGCATGGCTACACCTTC.

The chain carries TRBV9 and TRBJ1-2; 8 bases match TRBD1. CDR3 length: 15 residues. V lost 2 bases, J lost 3 bases, and 6 bases stayed unmatched. Germline V CDR1 and CDR2: SGDLS, YYNGEE. CDR3 sequence (DNA): TGTGCCAGCAGCGTCAGGGGGCGCGAGGACTATGGCTACACCTTC. Amino acid sequence: CASSVRGREDYGYTF.

J is TRBJ1-4 and V is TRBV19; 7 nucleotides match TRBD1. This CDR3 has 13 residues. With 8 bases clipped from V and 5 bases from J, the junction kept 5 bases outside the gene matches. Germline V gene data show CDR1 as LNHDA and CDR2 as SQIVND (reference sequence). In DNA, the CDR3 is TGTGCCAGTTCACAGGGGACGAATGAAAAACTGTTTTTT. Protein sequence: CASSQGTNEKLFF.

This chain links TRBV7-2 with TRBJ1-2; the match to TRBD1 covers 8 bases. There are 16 residues in the CDR3. Germline V gives CDR1 SGHTA, CDR2 FQGNSA. V lost 1 base and J lost 8; bases outside the gene matches: 12. CDR3 amino acids: CASSLDGTGSPRGYTF. For the CDR3, the DNA is TGTGCCAGCAGCTTAGATGGGACAGGCTCTCCGAGGGGCTACACCTTC.

The chain couples TRBV6-5 to TRBJ2-7; 7 nucleotides line up with TRBD1. V gave up 5 bases and J gave up 1 base; unmatched junction bases: 8. The germline V gene has CDR1 MNHEY and CDR2 SVGAGI. There are 15 residues in the CDR3. The CDR3 DNA follows: TGTGCCAGCAGTCCCCCCGGCAGGGGGTCCTACGAGCAGTACTTC. The encoded protein is CASSPPGRGSYEQYF.

In DNA form, the CDR3 reads TGCGCCAGCAGCTTGCTAGGGGGCGCCGCCTATGGCTACACCTTC. Translated: CASSLLGGAAYGYTF. The chain joins TRBV5-1 to TRBJ1-2; TRBD1 matches at 7 bases. In germline, CDR1 is SGHRS, CDR2 YFSETQ. The CDR3 contains 15 residues. Trimming took 1 base from V and 4 from J; bases not matched to a gene: 7.

The rearrangement uses TRBV18 and TRBJ1-6, with 8 bases aligning to TRBD1. Germline V gives CDR1 KGHSH, CDR2 LQKENI. The CDR3 is made up of 19 amino acids. The J segment lost 7 bases and the V segment lost 5 bases, leaving 19 bases of the junction unmatched. DNA for the CDR3: TGTGCCAGCTCAGCGCTGACAGGGGCCCGATTTAGTGCGAATTCACCCCTCCACTTT. It translates to CASSALTGARFSANSPLHF.

The chain joins TRBV9 to TRBJ2-7; TRBD2 is a possible D gene (5 bases). Per germline, CDR1 SGDLS and CDR2 YYNGEE. The CDR3 extends over 11 amino acids. Trimming stripped 7 bases from V and 4 bases from J, with 9 bases between. CDR3 region: CASGSMYEQYF. In nucleotides, the CDR3 is TGTGCCAGCGGGAGTATGTACGAGCAGTACTTC. The whole variable domain, filled in from reference TRBV9 and TRBJ2-7, reads DSGVTQTPKHLITATGQRVTLRCSPRSGDLSVYWYQQSLDQGLQFLIQYYNGEERAKGNILERFSAQQFPDLHSELNLSSLELGDSALYFCASGSMYEQYFGPGTRLTVT.

The genes are TRBV9 and TRBJ2-7, with TRBD2 matching 8 bases. This CDR3 has 21 residues. J lost 0 bases, V lost 4 bases, and 24 bases had no gene match. Per germline, CDR1 SGDLS and CDR2 YYNGEE. The CDR3 loop is CASSSEGRVVAGQRISYEQYF. For the CDR3, the DNA is TGTGCCAGCAGCTCCGAGGGGAGGGTGGTAGCGGGGCAACGAATCTCCTACGAGCAGTACTTC.

V is TRBV3-1 (or the pseudogene TRBV3-2) and J is TRBJ2-1; D not certain. CDR1 is LGHDT and CDR2 is YNNKEL in the germline V gene (reference sequence). V was cut by 1 base and J by 8 bases, with 9 bases left in between. This CDR3 is built from 13 residues. The CDR3 region is CASSQVSRYEQFF. The CDR3 DNA is TGTGCCAGCAGCCAAGTATCGCGGTATGAGCAGTTCTTC.

This clone showed up just once. The rearrangement uses TRBV18 and TRBJ2-7, with D possibly matching TRBD1 (6 bases). The V end lost 3 bases, the J end lost 0 bases, and 9 bases lay between the germline ends. This CDR3 is 14 amino acids long. Germline V CDR1 and CDR2: KGHSH, LQKENI. The CDR3 spells CASSPPQGSYEQYF. The CDR3 DNA reads as TGTGCCAGCTCACCTCCACAGGGCTCCTACGAGCAGTACTTC.

The chain carries TRBV20-1 and TRBJ2-3; D uncertain. CDR1 and CDR2 from the germline V gene are DFQATT and SNEGSKA (reference sequence). V lost 1 base to trimming and J lost 6 bases, with 5 bases between them. The CDR3 contains 11 residues. The CDR3 loop reads CSARVEDTQYF. The CDR3 region has the DNA TGCAGTGCTAGAGTCGAGGATACGCAGTATTTT.

The chain carries TRBV12-3 or TRBV12-4 and TRBJ1-5; tentative D call: TRBD1 (6 bases). The CDR3 length is 13 residues. V was cut by 6 bases and J by 6 bases, with 12 bases left in between. The CDR3 region has the DNA TGTGCCAGCAGGTGGACAGAAGGTCAGCCCCAGCATTTT. It codes for CASRWTEGQPQHF.

This rearrangement joins TRBV19 to TRBJ1-2; no clear D. The germline V and J ends were trimmed by 3 bases and 0 bases, with 14 bases remaining between them. Per the germline V gene, CDR1 is LNHDA and CDR2 is SQIVND (reference sequence). The CDR3 runs to 16 residues. The DNA for the CDR3 is TGTGCCAGTAGTATGCCTGGGCTCGAAGCTAACTATGGCTACACCTTC. This translates into CASSMPGLEANYGYTF. Together with reference TRBV19 and TRBJ1-2, the CDR3 gives the full variable domain: DGGITQSPKYLFRKEGQNVTLSCEQNLNHDAMYWYRQDPGQGLRLIYYSQIVNDFQKGDIAEGYSVSREKKESFPLTVTSAQKNPTAFYLCASSMPGLEANYGYTFGSGTRLTVV.

This sequence joins TRBV11-2 and TRBJ1-4, with 7 nucleotides matching TRBD1. The germline gives CDR1 SGHAT, CDR2 FQNNGV. The V and J ends lost 5 bases and 4 bases, in that order; junction bases with no gene match: 4. This CDR3 comprises 14 residues. Here the CDR3 DNA reads TGTGCCAGCAGCCTAGGGGACAGTAATGAAAAACTGTTTTTT. It is translated as CASSLGDSNEKLFF.

CDR3 coding DNA: TGTGCCAGTAGTATCGGGACAGACCAGCCCCAGCATTTT. Translation: CASSIGTDQPQHF. The rearrangement links TRBV19 to TRBJ1-5; 7 bases agree with TRBD1. Germline V CDR1 and CDR2: LNHDA, SQIVND (reference sequence). J gave up 7 bases and V 3 bases, and 3 bases lay outside the gene matches. The CDR3 runs 13 residues.

This chain uses TRBV6-5 with TRBJ1-1; perhaps TRBD1 as D (6 bases). The V and J ends lost 5 bases and 1 base respectively, with 11 bases between them. CDR3 length: 14 residues. CDR1 and CDR2 from the germline V gene are MNHEY and SVGAGI. In DNA, the CDR3 is TGTGCCAGCAGTAACGACAGGAAGAACACTGAAGCTTTCTTT. This translates into CASSNDRKNTEAFF.

The V and J genes are TRBV7-8 and TRBJ1-1, with a tentative D call TRBD1 (6 bases). Germline V gene sequence: CDR1 SGHVS, CDR2 FQNEAQ. This CDR3 has 13 amino acids. Trimming shortened V by 5 bases and J by 3 bases, and 10 bases separated the two germline ends. For the CDR3, the DNA is TGTGCCAGCAGCCCACAGGGATACACTGAAGCTTTCTTT. The encoded protein is CASSPQGYTEAFF. Together with reference TRBV7-8 and TRBJ1-1, the CDR3 gives the full variable domain: GAGVSQSPRYKVAKRGQDVALRCDPISGHVSLFWYQQALGQGPEFLTYFQNEAQLDKSGLPSDRFFAERPEGSVSTLKIQRTQQEDSAVYLCASSPQGYTEAFFGQGTRLTVV.

The chain recombines TRBV5-1 with TRBJ1-3; 10 nucleotides agree with TRBD1. The CDR3 loop spans 16 amino acids. The V gene's germline CDR1 is SGHRS and CDR2 YFSETQ. V lost 4 bases and J lost 3; bases outside the gene matches: 7. CDR3 in amino acids: CASSPRQGAYGNTIYF. In DNA, the CDR3 is TGCGCCAGCAGCCCGCGACAGGGGGCTTATGGAAACACCATATATTTT.

The chain carries TRBV19 and TRBJ1-1; 7 nucleotides agree with TRBD1. This CDR3 spans 14 amino acids. CDR1 and CDR2 from the germline V gene are LNHDA and SQIVND (reference sequence). Trimming took 0 bases from V and 11 from J; bases not matched to a gene: 9. CDR3 protein: CASSIEGTVSGAFF. In nucleotides, the CDR3 is TGTGCCAGTAGTATAGAGGGGACAGTGTCTGGGGCTTTCTTT.

The rearrangement uses TRBV25-1 and TRBJ1-2, with 10 bases matching TRBD1. Germline CDR1 MGHDK, CDR2 SYGVNS. The V gene end was trimmed by 2 bases and the J gene end by 4 bases; junction bases not matched to a gene: 7. There are 16 residues in the CDR3. The chain's CDR3 is CASSEAGTGDFYGYTF. The CDR3 DNA is TGTGCCAGCAGTGAAGCCGGGACAGGGGATTTCTATGGCTACACCTTC.